This T cell receptor beta chain originates from a study of regulatory T cells in long-lasting Graves disease. Both iRepertoire HTBI primers and Arm-PCR of CDR3 regions were used to build the TCR beta libraries. TCRdb reprocessed the multiplex PCR reads via MiXCR and lists one record per CDR3 protein. In the table there are 600,000 to 850,000 distinct CDR3 sequences, around 30% of which are singletons. Time point noted: persistent/refractory GD, antithyroid drugs over 5 years with positive TRAb. There was RNA extracted from PBMCs, and the TCR library was made from it. The EDTA tubes were filled with 8 to 9.5 milliliters of drawn peripheral blood. As regards this clonotype: The antigen is unknown.

Broader study findings: TRBV28, TRBJ1-2 and TRBJ2-5 emerged as the favored segments in persistent disease.

CDR3 length equals 15 residues. Unmatched junction bases numbered 6, after V lost 0 bases and J lost 3 bases. The germline V gene encodes CDR1 SGDLS and CDR2 YYNGEE. The V gene is TRBV9, the J gene TRBJ2-7; 7 bases align to TRBD2. The material was peripheral blood mononuclear cells (PBMCs), obtained when the disease was refractory, from a patient treated with antithyroid drugs. The origin of this receptor is a female donor with Graves disease. CDR3 sequence reads: CASSVAGGSGYEQYF. The DNA for the CDR3 is TGTGCCAGCAGCGTAGCTGGCGGGAGCGGCTACGAGCAGTACTTC.